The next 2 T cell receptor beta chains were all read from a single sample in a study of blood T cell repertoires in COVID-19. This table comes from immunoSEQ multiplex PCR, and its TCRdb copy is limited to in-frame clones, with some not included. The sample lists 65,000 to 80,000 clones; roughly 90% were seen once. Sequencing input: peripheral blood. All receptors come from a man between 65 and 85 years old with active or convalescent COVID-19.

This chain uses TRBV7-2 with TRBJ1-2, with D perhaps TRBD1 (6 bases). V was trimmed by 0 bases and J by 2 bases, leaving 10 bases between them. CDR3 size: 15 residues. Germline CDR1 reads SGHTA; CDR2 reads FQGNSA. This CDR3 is CASSLARTANYGYTF. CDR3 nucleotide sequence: TGTGCCAGCAGCTTAGCAAGGACAGCGAACTATGGCTACACCTTC.

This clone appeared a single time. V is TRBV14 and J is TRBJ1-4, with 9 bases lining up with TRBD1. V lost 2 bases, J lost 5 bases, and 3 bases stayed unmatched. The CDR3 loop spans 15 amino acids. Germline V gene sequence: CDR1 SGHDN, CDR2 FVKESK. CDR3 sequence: CASSQTGGGNEKLFF. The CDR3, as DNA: TGTGCCAGCAGCCAAACAGGGGGCGGGAATGAAAAACTGTTTTTT.